This T cell receptor (beta chain) is drawn from a study of T cell changes during pregnancy in multiple sclerosis. The V end was cut by 2 bases, the J end by 7 bases, with 18 bases between. The CDR3 length is 15 residues. Germline assignment: CDR1 GTSNPN and CDR2 SVGIG (reference sequence). The method was immunoSEQ multiplex PCR; TCRdb's version includes in-frame clones alone and lacks a portion of them. Counted here are some 100,000 clones, almost 95% occurring once; the ten biggest clones make up around 0.9%. This rearrangement joins TRBV30 to TRBJ2-1; D perhaps matches TRBD2 (6 bases). The sample in question was peripheral blood, obtained before pregnancy. The origin of this receptor is a female donor with multiple sclerosis, enrolled in a pregnancy study. The CDR3 sequence is CAWSSGTSLQNEQFF. CDR3 nucleotides: TGTGCCTGGAGTAGTGGAACTAGCCTCCAGAATGAGCAGTTCTTC.